This TCR beta chain was observed in a study of cytomegalovirus exposure and HLA in healthy donors. Background on the study: The same platform was used for the 120 validation repertoires and the approximately 670 first-cohort repertoires, a later analysis reported.

The CDR3 totals 15 residues. Losses at the gene ends were 7 bases for V and 6 bases for J; bases not matched to a gene: 9. The germline CDR1 and CDR2 sequences are ENHRY and SYGVKD. Repertoires were generated with immunoSEQ multiplex PCR, while TCRdb's copy carries only in-frame clones and drops some. The sample records roughly 300,000 clones, about nine tenths being singletons. This clone was picked up a small number of times. Sequencing was done on a sample of PBMCs. The J gene is TRBJ2-1, the V gene TRBV10-3; TRBD2 aligns across 10 bases. The clonotype comes from a woman aged 18-29 years in good health and CMV-seronegative. Written as DNA, the CDR3 is TGTGCCATCAACCCTAGCGGGAGTCAGGCCAATGAGCAGTTCTTC. This encodes CAINPSGSQANEQFF.